Listed below are T cell receptor beta chains from one sample, sequenced in a study of a mutant IDH1 vaccine in newly diagnosed glioma. Antigens of these TCRs are unknown. Sequencing used immunoSEQ multiplex PCR; TCRdb keeps in-frame clones, though not all of them. Of tens of thousands of clones detected, 81% appear once; the ten largest clones hold 4.5% to 5.5%. The source was PBMCs, collected from a glioma patient whose treatment included an IDH1 peptide vaccine. The receptors come from a woman between 35 and 50 years old with glioma. Some clones in this sample may be carry-over from other donors' samples. Both conserved end residues are part of each CDR3.

CDR3 protein: CASSVDPRPGNYEQYF
CDR3 length: 16
J gene: TRBJ2-7
V gene: TRBV9

CDR3 protein: CASSEFPDNRRSNQPQHF
CDR3 length: 18
J gene: TRBJ1-5
V gene: TRBV6-1

CDR3 protein: CASSRYSRNSPLHF
CDR3 length: 14
J gene: TRBJ1-6
V gene: TRBV10-2

CDR3 protein: CASSEAGATDTQYF
CDR3 length: 14
J gene: TRBJ2-3
V gene: TRBV6-4

CDR3 protein: CASSFRNPEAEKLFF
CDR3 length: 15
J gene: TRBJ1-4
V gene: TRBV27

CDR3 protein: CASAPGTVPYEQYF
CDR3 length: 14
J gene: TRBJ2-7
V gene: TRBV28

CDR3 protein: CASRQNDQPQHF
CDR3 length: 12
J gene: TRBJ1-5
V gene: TRBV5-8

CDR3 protein: CASSQASTFRGYTF
CDR3 length: 14
J gene: TRBJ1-2
V gene: TRBV4-1

CDR3 protein: CASSSYRTSGTPEQYF
CDR3 length: 16
J gene: TRBJ2-7
V gene: TRBV6-6

CDR3 protein: CASSVVQGIEAFF
CDR3 length: 13
J gene: TRBJ1-1
V gene: TRBV9

CDR3 protein: CASSQERRTGASNARETQYF
CDR3 length: 20
J gene: TRBJ2-5
V gene: TRBV4-1

CDR3 protein: CASSFSSDPTYEQYF
CDR3 length: 15
J gene: TRBJ2-7
V gene: TRBV7-9

CDR3 protein: CASGTSGYNEQFF
CDR3 length: 13
J gene: TRBJ2-1
V gene: TRBV2

CDR3 protein: CASRGDRVPGNTIYF
CDR3 length: 15
J gene: TRBJ1-3
V gene: TRBV6-7

CDR3 protein: CASSLAARLAATDTQYF
CDR3 length: 17
J gene: TRBJ2-3
V gene: TRBV5-6

CDR3 protein: CSAVKETQYF
CDR3 length: 10
J gene: TRBJ2-5
V gene: TRBV20-1

CDR3 protein: CASSATGRAGAGYTF
CDR3 length: 15
J gene: TRBJ1-2
V gene: TRBV9

CDR3 protein: CASRLAGGSGELFF
CDR3 length: 14
J gene: TRBJ2-2
V gene: TRBV27

CDR3 protein: CASSASERGEAFF
CDR3 length: 13
J gene: TRBJ1-1
V gene: TRBV4-2

CDR3 protein: CASSLETGFQGDEQYF
CDR3 length: 16
J gene: TRBJ2-7
V gene: TRBV5-1

CDR3 protein: CASSLRQHQRSYNSPLHF
CDR3 length: 18
J gene: TRBJ1-6
V gene: TRBV5-5

CDR3 protein: CASSLARVAPYTDTQYF
CDR3 length: 17
J gene: TRBJ2-3
V gene: TRBV5-1

CDR3 protein: CASSARDRVRNQPQHF
CDR3 length: 16
J gene: TRBJ1-5
V gene: TRBV6-1

CDR3 protein: CASSPGVSGGPYEQYF
CDR3 length: 16
J gene: TRBJ2-7
V gene: TRBV18

CDR3 protein: CASSASTGARAFF
CDR3 length: 13
J gene: TRBJ1-1
V gene: TRBV11-2

CDR3 protein: CASSSYEQYF
CDR3 length: 10
J gene: TRBJ2-7
V gene: TRBV7-2

CDR3 protein: CASSSVDEQFF
CDR3 length: 11
J gene: TRBJ2-1
V gene: TRBV19

CDR3 protein: CATSFRQGFFYEQYF
CDR3 length: 15
J gene: TRBJ2-7
V gene: TRBV15

CDR3 protein: CASSFIAGGGPDTQYF
CDR3 length: 16
J gene: TRBJ2-3
V gene: TRBV5-4

CDR3 protein: CASRKGGSNEKLFF
CDR3 length: 14
J gene: TRBJ1-4
V gene: TRBV4-1

CDR3 protein: CASSSTSLSYNEQFF
CDR3 length: 15
J gene: TRBJ2-1
V gene: TRBV19

CDR3 protein: CASSEDSGRGTDTQYF
CDR3 length: 16
J gene: TRBJ2-3
V gene: TRBV2

CDR3 protein: CASSQAAGRGSYEQYF
CDR3 length: 16
J gene: TRBJ2-7
V gene: TRBV7-3

CDR3 protein: CASSLGPSRPNEQFF
CDR3 length: 15
J gene: TRBJ2-1
V gene: TRBV7-9

CDR3 protein: CASSAHSTGSSYEQYF
CDR3 length: 16
J gene: TRBJ2-7
V gene: TRBV9

CDR3 protein: CASSLRGQGPSQPQHF
CDR3 length: 16
J gene: TRBJ1-5
V gene: TRBV7-2

CDR3 protein: CASSSRGGQETQYF
CDR3 length: 14
J gene: TRBJ2-5
V gene: TRBV13

CDR3 protein: CASRMSHQTETQYF
CDR3 length: 14
J gene: TRBJ2-5
V gene: TRBV7-2

CDR3 protein: CASSLGQGGIEQYF
CDR3 length: 14
J gene: TRBJ2-7
V gene: TRBV7-6

CDR3 protein: CASSLGRVPYEQYF
CDR3 length: 14
J gene: .
V gene: TRBV7-9

CDR3 protein: CAISESGLVQNSGELFF
CDR3 length: 17
J gene: TRBJ2-2
V gene: TRBV10-3

CDR3 protein: CASSPPGLPRLYEQYF
CDR3 length: 16
J gene: TRBJ2-7
V gene: TRBV18

CDR3 protein: CASSPDGFYEQYF
CDR3 length: 13
J gene: TRBJ2-7
V gene: TRBV7-2

CDR3 protein: CATSARAGVSGANVLTF
CDR3 length: 17
J gene: TRBJ2-6
V gene: TRBV15

CDR3 protein: CASSLEGGMAGPQHF
CDR3 length: 15
J gene: TRBJ1-5
V gene: TRBV5-1

CDR3 protein: CASSIDGSPVEPQHF
CDR3 length: 15
J gene: TRBJ1-5
V gene: TRBV19